The T cell receptor (beta chain) under discussion was sequenced for a study of cytomegalovirus exposure and HLA in healthy donors. Study results and caveats: A few chains linked to CMV were shown in vitro to be specific for CMV antigens. In the 95 to 150 validation repertoires, about 95% of cluster scores exceeded 0, per a later analysis. For most TCR sequences rarity was the rule, although some public TCRs occurred in many donors.

Produced via immunoSEQ multiplex PCR; TCRdb's table is partial and in-frame only. The sample shows 200,000 or so clones, roughly 84% of them seen only once. Remarks on this clone: No antigen is known for it.

The clonotype was recovered from a woman aged 18-29 years in good health and CMV-seropositive. Specimen: PBMCs.

The CDR3 reads CASSLGVMSNQPQHF. Written as DNA, the CDR3 is TGTGCCAGCAGTCTCGGGGTTATGAGCAATCAGCCCCAGCATTTT. V gene TRBV27 combines with J gene TRBJ1-5, with unresolved D. The CDR3 runs 15 residues. Germline V lookup: CDR1 MNHEY, CDR2 SMNVEV (reference sequence). The germline V and J ends were trimmed by 5 bases and 1 base, with 12 bases remaining between them.